This entry lists 13 T cell receptor beta chains sequenced from one sample in a study of T cell repertoires in cytomegalovirus infection. Their recognized antigens are unknown. One entry per CDR3 protein, called by TCRdb with MiXCR from the reads. The table includes 250,000 to 400,000 distinct CDR3 sequences, 20% to 30% detected once. Sequenced here: cultured PBMCs, sampled from culture after CMV antigen stimulation. The source of these receptors is a human donor in good health (CMV status not recorded). Some clones in this sample may be carry-over from other donors' samples.

The rearrangement links TRBV12-3 or TRBV12-4 to TRBJ2-3; D remains unclear. V was clipped by 6 bases and J by 1 base, with 11 bases between them. The CDR3 length is 14 residues. The CDR3 spells CASSPGFRTDTQYF. The CDR3 bases are TGTGCCAGCAGCCCGGGTTTCCGCACAGATACGCAGTATTTT.

The chain has TRBV18 and TRBJ1-5; no firm D call. CDR1 and CDR2 (germline): KGHSH, LQKENI. Trimming took off 2 bases at V and 4 bases at J, with 9 bases between the two ends. The CDR3 is 14 amino acids. CDR3 loop: CASSPAGRNQPQHF. The CDR3 coding sequence is TGTGCCAGCTCACCAGCGGGCCGAAATCAGCCCCAGCATTTT.

The chain couples TRBV11-2 to TRBJ2-1; 10 positions match TRBD2. This CDR3 is built from 13 residues. From germline, CDR1 is SGHAT and CDR2 FQNNGV. The junction had 3 bases not matched to a gene; V was cut back by 0 bases and J by 13 bases. This chain's CDR3 is CASSLEVLAGQFF. The CDR3 nucleotides are TGTGCCAGCAGCTTAGAGGTACTAGCGGGACAGTTCTTC.

J is TRBJ1-2 and V is TRBV7-2, with D perhaps matching TRBD1 (5 bases). The length of the CDR3 is 16 residues. V lost 1 base and J 0 bases, leaving 12 bases between the germline ends. Germline V lookup: CDR1 SGHTA, CDR2 FQGNSA. The CDR3 region is CASSLVSGPTNYGYTF. In DNA form, the CDR3 reads TGTGCCAGCAGCTTAGTGTCAGGGCCGACTAACTATGGCTACACCTTC.

The chain uses TRBV7-2 and TRBJ2-5; 7 bases line up with TRBD1. Trimming took 3 bases from V and 2 from J; bases not matched to a gene: 9. CDR3 length: 16 amino acids. Germline lookup yields CDR1 SGHTA and CDR2 FQGNSA. The CDR3 nucleotides read TGTGCCAGCAGCTTCTCGACAGGGTCGGGGCAAGAGACCCAGTACTTC. It encodes CASSFSTGSGQETQYF.

This clonotype was picked up many times. V and J are TRBV12-3 or TRBV12-4 and TRBJ2-2; possibly TRBD1 for D (6 bases). V lost 6 bases, J lost 2 bases, and 10 bases lay in between. The CDR3 runs 14 residues. The CDR3 DNA is TGTGCCAGCAGCCCGGGACACAACACCGGGGAGCTGTTTTTT. This codes for CASSPGHNTGELFF.

In its sample, this clonotype was seen many times. V usage is TRBV5-1 and J usage is TRBJ1-2, with D possibly being TRBD1 (6 bases). Germline CDR1 reads SGHRS; CDR2 reads YFSETQ. V lost 4 bases and J 2 bases, leaving 18 bases between the germline ends. The CDR3 runs to 16 residues. CDR3 residues: CASSTTQGARNYGYTF. In DNA form, the CDR3 reads TGCGCCAGCAGCACCACACAGGGAGCTAGGAACTATGGCTACACCTTC.

In its sample, this clonotype was seen once. At one boundary the junction diverges from the germline segment, which might be a read error. CDR3 loop: CASSFSGTLQGTQYF. The CDR3 DNA reads TGTGCCAGCAGCTTTAGCGGGACGCTACAAGGGACCCAGTACTTC. The rearrangement links TRBV7-9 to TRBJ2-5; TRBD2 matches 8 bases. Germline V lookup: CDR1 SEHNR, CDR2 FQNEAQ (reference sequence). CDR3 length: 15 residues.

The sample holds a few counts of this clonotype. J is TRBJ2-7 and V is TRBV12-3 or TRBV12-4, with D possibly TRBD2 on 7 matching bases. The CDR3 runs to 13 residues. The V end lost 5 bases, the J end lost 7 bases, and 15 bases lay between the germline ends. The CDR3: CASSGSGRGEQYV. In nucleotides, the CDR3 is TGTGCCAGCAGTGGATCAGGGAGGGGGGAGCAGTACGTC.

The chain uses TRBV4-2 and TRBJ2-5, with 10 bases matching TRBD2. The junction had 8 bases not matched to a gene; V was cut back by 4 bases and J by 0 bases. The CDR3 covers 17 residues. The germline V gene has CDR1 LGHNA and CDR2 YNFKEQ. The CDR3 bases are TGTGCCAGCAGCCCTCTAGGGGGACTAGCGCACCAAGAGACCCAGTACTTC. Translating it yields CASSPLGGLAHQETQYF.

CDR3 sequence (DNA): TGCGCCAGCTCCACAGGGACGACGGACTATGGCTACACCTTC. Its protein is CASSTGTTDYGYTF. The chain joins TRBV5-1 to TRBJ1-2, with D perhaps TRBD1 (6 bases). Germline V gives CDR1 SGHRS, CDR2 YFSETQ. V lost 7 bases, J lost 3 bases, and 16 bases lay in between. This CDR3 comprises 14 residues.

The V call is TRBV19, the J call TRBJ1-1; no clear D. The CDR3 is 11 residues long. The V gene lost 2 bases and the J gene lost 8 bases, with 6 bases spanning the gap. Germline CDR1 and CDR2: LNHDA and SQIVND (reference sequence). This CDR3 is CASSISREAFF. In nucleotides, the CDR3 is TGTGCCAGTAGTATAAGCCGGGAAGCTTTCTTT.

This clonotype has ten or more counts. The chain combines TRBV11-3 with TRBJ1-4; 7 bases match TRBD1. CDR3 length: 15 residues. Germline lookup yields CDR1 SGHNT and CDR2 YENEEA. Unmatched junction bases numbered 4, after V lost 2 bases and J lost 4 bases. The CDR3: CASSLMGQLNEKLFF. In DNA form, the CDR3 reads TGTGCCAGCAGCTTAATGGGACAGCTTAATGAAAAACTGTTTTTT.